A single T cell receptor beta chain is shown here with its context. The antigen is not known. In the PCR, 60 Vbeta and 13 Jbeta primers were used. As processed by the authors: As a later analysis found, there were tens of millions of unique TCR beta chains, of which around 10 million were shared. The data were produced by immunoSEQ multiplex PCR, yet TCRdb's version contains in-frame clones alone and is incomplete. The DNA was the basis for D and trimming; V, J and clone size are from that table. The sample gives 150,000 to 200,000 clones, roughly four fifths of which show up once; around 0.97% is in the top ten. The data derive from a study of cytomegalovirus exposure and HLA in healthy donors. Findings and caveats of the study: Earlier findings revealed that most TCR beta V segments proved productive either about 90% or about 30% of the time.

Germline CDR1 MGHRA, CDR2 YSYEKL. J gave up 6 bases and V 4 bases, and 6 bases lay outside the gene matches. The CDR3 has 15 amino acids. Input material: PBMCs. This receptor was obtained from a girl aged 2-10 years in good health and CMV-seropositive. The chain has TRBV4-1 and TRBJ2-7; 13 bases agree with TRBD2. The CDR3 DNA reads TGCGCCAGCAGCCCTAGGACTAGCGGGAGTGGCGAGCAGTACTTC. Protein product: CASSPRTSGSGEQYF.